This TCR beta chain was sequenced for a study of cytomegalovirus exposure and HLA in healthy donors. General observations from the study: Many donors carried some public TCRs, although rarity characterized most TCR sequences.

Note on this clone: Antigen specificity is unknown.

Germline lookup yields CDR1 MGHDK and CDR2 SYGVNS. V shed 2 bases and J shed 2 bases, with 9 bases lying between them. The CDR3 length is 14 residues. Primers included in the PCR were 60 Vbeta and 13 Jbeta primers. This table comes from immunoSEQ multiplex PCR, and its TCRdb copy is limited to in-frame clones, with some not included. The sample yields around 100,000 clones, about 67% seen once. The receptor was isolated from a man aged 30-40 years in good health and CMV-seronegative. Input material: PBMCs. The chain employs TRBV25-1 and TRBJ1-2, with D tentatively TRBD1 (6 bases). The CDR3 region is CASSEETGNYGYTF. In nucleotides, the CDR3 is TGTGCCAGCAGTGAAGAAACAGGGAACTATGGCTACACCTTC.